The 14 T cell receptor beta chains in this list originate from one sample, sequenced in a study of HIV-infected patients and healthy controls. No cell fractionation was done, so the repertoire covers all unsorted peripheral blood T cells. Alpha and beta constant-region primers primed reverse transcription of about 500 ng RNA. Alpha and beta chain libraries were made separately by chain-specific third strand synthesis with multiplexing indices. TCRdb reanalysed the 5' RACE reads using MiXCR and keeps one entry per CDR3 protein. The sample contains 7,500 or so distinct CDR3 sequences, approximately 8.4% of which appear only once. This specimen was blood, taken before antiretroviral therapy. All receptors come from an adult with HIV infection.

This chain connects TRBV5-1 to TRBJ2-7; 7 bases match TRBD1. This CDR3 comprises 16 residues. Germline V gene data show CDR1 as SGHRS and CDR2 as YFSETQ. V trimming: 0 bases; J trimming: 5 bases; junction bases outside the gene matches: 11. CDR3 loop: CASSLALAGGINEQYF. The CDR3, as DNA: TGCGCCAGCAGCTTGGCCTTGGCAGGGGGTATCAACGAGCAGTACTTC.

The count of this clonotype is one. This chain uses TRBV7-8 with TRBJ2-3; D not resolved. This CDR3 comprises 11 residues. Germline V CDR1 and CDR2: SGHVS, FQNEAQ. The V gene lost 3 bases and the J gene lost 4 bases, with 2 bases spanning the gap. The DNA of the CDR3 is TGTGCCAGCAGCTTCTCAGATACGCAGTATTTT. Encoded protein: CASSFSDTQYF. The variable domain in full, completed from reference TRBV7-8 and TRBJ2-3, reads GAGVSQSPRYKVAKRGQDVALRCDPISGHVSLFWYQQALGQGPEFLTYFQNEAQLDKSGLPSDRFFAERPEGSVSTLKIQRTQQEDSAVYLCASSFSDTQYFGPGTRLTVL.

The rearrangement uses TRBV7-2 and TRBJ1-4; 7 bases map to TRBD1. V lost 1 base and J lost 8; bases outside the gene matches: 7. CDR3 size: 15 residues. Germline CDR1 SGHTA, CDR2 FQGNSA. CDR3 nucleotide sequence: TGTGCCAGCAGCTTAGGACAGGGATCGGGAGAAAAACTGTTTTTT. It translates to CASSLGQGSGEKLFF. Combining the CDR3 with reference TRBV7-2 and TRBJ1-4 gives the whole variable domain GAGVSQSPSNKVTEKGKDVELRCDPISGHTALYWYRQSLGQGLEFLIYFQGNSAPDKSGLPSDRFSAERTGGSVSTLTIQRTQQEDSAVYLCASSLGQGSGEKLFFGSGTQLSVL.

By sample fraction, this clonotype is medium-sized. The chain recombines TRBV24-1 with TRBJ2-2; 13 bases map to TRBD2. Germline CDR1 KGHDR, CDR2 SFDVKD. The CDR3 is made up of 17 amino acids. Trimming at V came to 5 bases and at J to 7 bases, leaving 9 bases not matched to a gene. The CDR3 DNA follows: TGTGCCACCAGTGGACTAGCGGGAGGTCGAGGCGGCGGGGAGCTGTTTTTT. This codes for CATSGLAGGRGGGELFF.

This clonotype was counted ten times or more. The chain employs TRBV5-5 and TRBJ1-1; 7 bases match TRBD1. With 1 base clipped from V and 9 bases from J, the junction kept 6 bases outside the gene matches. In germline, CDR1 is SGHKS, CDR2 YYEKEE (reference sequence). The CDR3 has 13 amino acids. CDR3 nucleotides: TGTGCCAGCAGCTTGAGGGACAGCCACCAAGCTTTCTTT. This translates into CASSLRDSHQAFF.

This clonotype was counted many times. V gene TRBV12-3 or TRBV12-4 combines with J gene TRBJ2-1, with a tentative D call TRBD2 (6 bases). The V gene lost 1 base and the J gene lost 9 bases, with 13 bases spanning the gap. The CDR3 is 14 residues long. CDR3 loop: CASSLGGIVGEQFF. CDR3 bases: TGTGCCAGCAGTTTAGGCGGGATAGTCGGTGAGCAGTTCTTC.

This clonotype was found many times. The chain carries TRBV12-3 or TRBV12-4 and TRBJ1-5; D uncertain. Deletions cut 1 base from V and 4 bases from J, with 5 bases between. CDR3 length: 13 amino acids. The CDR3 DNA is TGTGCCAGCAGTTTAGACGTTAATCAGCCCCAGCATTTT. This encodes CASSLDVNQPQHF.

J is TRBJ1-1 and V is TRBV7-2, with TRBD1 as a possible D gene (6 bases). Between the trimmed V and J ends, which lost 6 bases and 0 bases, there was a span of 11 bases. Germline loops: CDR1 SGHTA, CDR2 FQGNSA. There are 14 residues in the CDR3. Written as DNA, the CDR3 is TGTGCCAGCAGAGGACAGCCTATGAACACTGAAGCTTTCTTT. This gives the protein CASRGQPMNTEAFF. The full variable domain, in which reference TRBV7-2 and TRBJ1-1 provide the parts outside the CDR3, is GAGVSQSPSNKVTEKGKDVELRCDPISGHTALYWYRQSLGQGLEFLIYFQGNSAPDKSGLPSDRFSAERTGGSVSTLTIQRTQQEDSAVYLCASRGQPMNTEAFFGQGTRLTVV.

In its sample, this clonotype was seen many times. V is TRBV30 and J is TRBJ1-2, with D unclear. V gave up 0 bases and J gave up 0 bases, with 20 bases separating them. Per germline, CDR1 GTSNPN and CDR2 SVGIG (reference sequence). CDR3 length: 18 amino acids. CDR3 bases: TGTGCCTGGAGTGTAAGTGGGTTTGGTTTATCCACTAACTATGGCTACACCTTC. Translation gives CAWSVSGFGLSTNYGYTF.

This clonotype is classed as medium-sized. This rearrangement joins TRBV7-8 to TRBJ2-5; no reliable D call. Looked up from germline, CDR1 is SGHVS and CDR2 is FQNEAQ. Trimming cost V 0 bases and J 5 bases, with 16 bases left between them. The CDR3 runs to 16 residues. The CDR3: CASSLAVKVVWETQYF. The CDR3 DNA reads TGTGCCAGCAGCTTAGCGGTGAAGGTAGTATGGGAGACCCAGTACTTC.

This clonotype was found many times. This rearrangement joins TRBV11-2 to TRBJ2-5, with 7 bases fitting TRBD2. Germline V CDR1 and CDR2: SGHAT, FQNNGV. J lost 4 bases, V lost 2 bases, and 1 base had no gene match. The CDR3 is made up of 13 amino acids. The CDR3 DNA is TGTGCCAGCAGCTTACCTAGCGGAGAGACCCAGTACTTC. The encoded protein is CASSLPSGETQYF. The entire variable domain, with the rest obtained from reference TRBV11-2 and TRBJ2-5, is as follows: EAGVAQSPRYKIIEKRQSVAFWCNPISGHATLYWYQQILGQGPKLLIQFQNNGVVDDSQLPKDRFSAERLKGVDSTLKIQPAKLEDSAVYLCASSLPSGETQYFGPGTRLLVL.

This clonotype has ten or more counts. The chain employs TRBV27 and TRBJ1-2; TRBD1 might be the D (6 bases). This CDR3 is built from 14 residues. Germline V lookup: CDR1 MNHEY, CDR2 SMNVEV (reference sequence). V gave up 5 bases and J gave up 4 bases, with 14 bases separating them. The CDR3, as DNA: TGTGCCAGCAGTCCCGGGGGGCTGTTCTATGGCTACACCTTC. It codes for CASSPGGLFYGYTF.

By sample fraction, this clonotype is medium-sized. The chain carries TRBV30 and TRBJ2-1, with D possibly called TRBD1 or TRBD2 (5 bases each). Germline V gives CDR1 GTSNPN, CDR2 SVGIG (reference sequence). The CDR3 has 12 residues. Trimming cost V 0 bases and J 9 bases, with 9 bases left between them. CDR3 region: CAWSVLGGEQFF. In DNA form, the CDR3 reads TGTGCCTGGAGTGTACTTGGGGGTGAGCAGTTCTTC.

This clonotype was seen many times. The chain uses TRBV29-1 and TRBJ2-6, with D perhaps matching TRBD2 (5 bases). V dropped 6 bases and J dropped 0 bases, with 12 bases sitting between them. This CDR3 contains 15 residues. Germline-derived CDR1 and CDR2 are SQVTM and ANQGSEA. The CDR3 coding sequence is TGCAGCGTCGAAAGCCGGGACTCTGGGGCCAACGTCCTGACTTTC. Protein sequence: CSVESRDSGANVLTF.